This TCR beta chain came from a study of T cell repertoires in aging, cancer and after chemotherapy. Rearranged V-D-J TRB sequences were amplified with a mixed TRB-A/B primer pool. TCRdb passed the multiplex PCR reads through MiXCR, listing each CDR3 protein once. The sample yields more than 2,500 distinct CDR3 sequences, 25% to 35% seen once. The template was genomic DNA from peripheral blood, not RNA. The CDR3 runs 15 residues. The V gene's germline CDR1 is DFQATT and CDR2 SNEGSKA (reference sequence). V shed 4 bases and J 7 bases; nucleotides not matched to a gene: 11. By share, this clonotype ranks as medium-sized.

The sample comprised blood. The chain is built from TRBV20-1 and TRBJ1-2; 11 positions match TRBD1. This clonotype was sampled from a human donor in good health. CDR3 residues: CSANAMGQGVTGYTF. CDR3 nucleotides: TGCAGTGCTAATGCCATGGGACAGGGGGTAACTGGCTACACCTTC.